This T cell receptor beta chain was recovered during a study of CD8+CD57+ T cells in acquired aplastic anemia. The sequenced patients had an expansion of CD8+CD57+ cells seen by flow cytometry. Patients had undergone no therapy by the time their blood was sampled. Genomic DNA templated the TCR beta VDJ and CDR3 profiling. Each CDR3 protein gets one entry after TCRdb re-called the reads with MiXCR. The table has hundreds of thousands of distinct CDR3 sequences, roughly 82% seen once; the top ten hold 35% to 50%. This clonotype was detected only a few times. In this CDR3 the conserved last residue, phenylalanine or tryptophan, is missing, so a read error is likely. The limits of the CDR3 on the DNA are not certain, so only TCRdb's listed CDR3 is given. This receptor was identified in a human donor with aplastic anemia. The sample consisted of sorted CD4+, CD8+, or CD8+CD57+ T cells (not recorded which) from PBMCs.

This CDR3 reads CASSHGRQGAPEQ. The chain carries TRBV7-9 and TRBJ1-2; the D call TRBD1 from the table was never checked on the DNA. The CDR3 spans 13 residues, counting both ends. Germline V gene data show CDR1 as SEHNR and CDR2 as FQNEAQ (reference sequence).